The 23 T cell receptor beta chains below come from one sample, sequenced in a study of blood T cell repertoires in COVID-19. The assay was immunoSEQ multiplex PCR, and TCRdb's table has in-frame clones only and misses some. This sample yields 250,000 to 300,000 clones, of which 80% to 90% are seen a single time; approximately 11% belongs to the top ten. Sequencing input: peripheral blood. These receptors all stem from a woman in her seventies with acute or convalescent COVID-19.

The chain's CDR3 is CASSSGTSGYEQYF. CDR3 coding DNA: TGTGCCAGCAGCTCGGGGACTAGCGGCTACGAGCAGTACTTC. The chain uses TRBV5-4 and TRBJ2-7, with TRBD2 matching 11 bases. Per germline, CDR1 SGHNT and CDR2 YYREEE (reference sequence). V shed 3 bases, J shed 3 bases, and the junction held 2 bases outside the gene matches. The CDR3 length is 14 residues.

The CDR3 protein is CATEEPTGTGELFF. The DNA for the CDR3 is TGTGCCACCGAGGAACCTACAGGTACCGGGGAGCTGTTTTTT. This sequence joins TRBV24-1 and TRBJ2-2, with TRBD1 as a possible D gene (5 bases). CDR1 KGHDR and CDR2 SFDVKD come from the germline V gene. V was trimmed by 9 bases and J by 5 bases, leaving 15 bases between them. The CDR3 totals 14 residues.

The rearrangement links TRBV7-9 to TRBJ1-1; no firm D call. CDR3 length: 14 residues. V was pared by 4 bases and J by 5 bases, with 14 bases between. Looked up from germline, CDR1 is SEHNR and CDR2 is FQNEAQ (reference sequence). In DNA, the CDR3 is TGTGCCAGCAGCTCCGGATGGGAGAGAACTGAAGCTTTCTTT. Translation: CASSSGWERTEAFF.

This rearrangement joins TRBV6-6 to TRBJ2-2, with D perhaps matching TRBD2 (6 bases). Looked up from germline, CDR1 is MNHNY and CDR2 is SVGAGI (reference sequence). CDR3 length equals 16 residues. Trimming took 2 bases from V and 2 from J, leaving 12 bases between them. The CDR3 reads CASSYPRDFNTGELFF. DNA of the CDR3: TGTGCCAGCAGTTACCCCCGGGACTTCAACACCGGGGAGCTGTTTTTT.

V gene TRBV5-1 combines with J gene TRBJ1-5; D is unresolved. Trimming left V 0 bases short and J 4 bases short, with 5 bases between. The CDR3 covers 13 residues. The germline V gene encodes CDR1 SGHRS and CDR2 YFSETQ. The CDR3 here is CASSLDSNQPQHF. DNA for the CDR3: TGCGCCAGCAGCTTGGACAGTAATCAGCCCCAGCATTTT. Together with reference TRBV5-1 and TRBJ1-5, the CDR3 gives the full variable domain: KAGVTQTPRYLIKTRGQQVTLSCSPISGHRSVSWYQQTPGQGLQFLFEYFSETQRNKGNFPGRFSGRQFSNSRSEMNVSTLELGDSALYLCASSLDSNQPQHFGDGTRLSIL.

The chain links TRBV3-1 (or the pseudogene TRBV3-2) to TRBJ1-6, with D possibly TRBD1 on 6 matching bases. With 2 bases removed from V and 16 bases from J, the gap between germline ends came to 18 bases. The length of the CDR3 is 14 residues. Germline CDR1 and CDR2: LGHDT and YNNKEL (reference sequence). CDR3 residues: CASSQKGGRGLLHF. In DNA form, the CDR3 reads TGTGCCAGCAGCCAAAAGGGTGGCAGGGGCCTTCTCCACTTT.

The chain is built from TRBV19 and TRBJ1-2; 8 nucleotides align to TRBD1. The CDR3 has 15 residues. The germline gives CDR1 LNHDA, CDR2 SQIVND (reference sequence). Unmatched junction bases numbered 7, after V lost 5 bases and J lost 2 bases. CDR3 nucleotides: TGTGCCAGTAGTGTCCGACAGGGGACCAACTATGGCTACACCTTC. Its protein is CASSVRQGTNYGYTF. The variable domain in full, completed from reference TRBV19 and TRBJ1-2, reads DGGITQSPKYLFRKEGQNVTLSCEQNLNHDAMYWYRQDPGQGLRLIYYSQIVNDFQKGDIAEGYSVSREKKESFPLTVTSAQKNPTAFYLCASSVRQGTNYGYTFGSGTRLTVV.

The chain links TRBV7-9 to TRBJ1-5, with 8 bases that match TRBD1. CDR1 and CDR2 from the germline V gene are SEHNR and FQNEAQ (reference sequence). This CDR3 has 15 residues. V lost 1 base, J lost 4 bases, and 3 bases stayed unmatched. CDR3 sequence reads: CASSLGGTGNQPQHF. The CDR3 DNA follows: TGTGCCAGCAGCTTAGGCGGGACAGGTAATCAGCCCCAGCATTTT. Drawing the rest from reference TRBV7-9 and TRBJ1-5, the complete variable domain is DTGVSQNPRHKITKRGQNVTFRCDPISEHNRLYWYRQTLGQGPEFLTYFQNEAQLEKSRLLSDRFSAERPKGSFSTLEIQRTEQGDSAMYLCASSLGGTGNQPQHFGDGTRLSIL.

The V and J genes are TRBV5-1 and TRBJ2-7; TRBD1 is a possible D gene (6 bases). The V and J ends lost 4 bases and 4 bases respectively, with 21 bases between them. CDR1 SGHRS and CDR2 YFSETQ come from the germline V gene. CDR3 length: 16 residues. The CDR3 DNA reads TGCGCCAGCAGCGGGGGCCCCGGGACGGTCACATACGAGCAGTACTTC. Translated, it gives CASSGGPGTVTYEQYF.

The V and J genes are TRBV7-9 and TRBJ2-5; 11 nucleotides align to TRBD2. Per germline, CDR1 SEHNR and CDR2 FQNEAQ (reference sequence). The CDR3 runs to 16 residues. The J segment lost 1 base and the V segment lost 4 bases, leaving 5 bases of the junction unmatched. CDR3 protein: CASSSIAGGLQETQYF. For the CDR3, the DNA is TGTGCCAGCAGCTCCATAGCGGGGGGGCTCCAAGAGACCCAGTACTTC.

This clone appeared a single time. The chain links TRBV19 to TRBJ1-5; no clear D gene. There are 15 residues in the CDR3. The germline V and J ends were trimmed by 3 bases and 0 bases, with 9 bases remaining between them. Germline CDR1 and CDR2: LNHDA and SQIVND (reference sequence). The CDR3 protein is CASSMPQYSNQPQHF. In nucleotides, the CDR3 is TGTGCCAGTAGTATGCCCCAGTATAGCAATCAGCCCCAGCATTTT.

The rearrangement joins TRBV15 to TRBJ1-1; possible D gene TRBD1, 5 bases. Per germline, CDR1 LNHNV and CDR2 YYDKDF (reference sequence). The length of the CDR3 is 14 residues. The V end was cut by 3 bases, the J end by 10 bases, with 18 bases between. This CDR3 reads CATSRGGEVGVAFF. DNA of the CDR3: TGTGCCACCAGCAGGGGAGGGGAAGTGGGGGTAGCTTTCTTT.

The rearrangement uses TRBV28 and TRBJ1-3; D unresolved. This CDR3 has 13 residues. The V and J ends lost 7 bases and 0 bases respectively, with 7 bases between them. Germline CDR1 MDHEN, CDR2 SYDVKM. The chain's CDR3 is CASTGSSGNTIYF. The CDR3 region has the DNA TGTGCCAGCACAGGAAGCTCTGGAAACACCATATATTTT.

The chain combines TRBV9 with TRBJ1-1; D gene uncertain. Germline loops: CDR1 SGDLS, CDR2 YYNGEE. The CDR3 is 11 amino acids. Trimming pared 7 bases from V and 2 bases from J, leaving 6 bases between. This chain's CDR3 is CASGQNTEAFF. CDR3 coding DNA: TGTGCCAGCGGGCAAAACACTGAAGCTTTCTTT.

The genes are TRBV2 and TRBJ2-7; D gene ambiguous. The length of the CDR3 is 11 residues. Germline V lookup: CDR1 SNHLY, CDR2 FYNNEI. The V end lost 7 bases, the J end lost 2 bases, and 6 bases lay between the germline ends. CDR3 sequence: CASMSAYEQYF. The CDR3 DNA follows: TGTGCCAGCATGTCGGCCTACGAGCAGTACTTC.

The rearrangement uses TRBV11-2 and TRBJ2-7, with 10 bases fitting TRBD1. The CDR3 totals 17 residues. Trimming took 5 bases from V and 4 from J; bases not matched to a gene: 14. Looked up from germline, CDR1 is SGHAT and CDR2 is FQNNGV. The CDR3 here is CASSPTSWDRGGYEQYF. In DNA form, the CDR3 reads TGTGCCAGCAGCCCGACCTCCTGGGACAGGGGTGGGTACGAGCAGTACTTC.

The chain uses TRBV29-1 and TRBJ2-1; 9 positions match TRBD1. V was pared by 8 bases and J by 6 bases, with 8 bases of the junction left unmatched. This CDR3 has 13 residues. In germline, CDR1 is SQVTM, CDR2 ANQGSEA. The chain's CDR3 is CSLGGQGSNEQFF. CDR3 in DNA: TGCAGCTTGGGGGGACAGGGCTCCAATGAGCAGTTCTTC.

This clone was counted a single time. The genes are TRBV4-2 and TRBJ2-4, with unresolved D. Germline loops: CDR1 LGHNA, CDR2 YNFKEQ. The CDR3 consists of 14 residues. Trimming shortened V by 0 bases and J by 7 bases, and 10 bases separated the two germline ends. The CDR3 sequence is CASSQEQIINIQYF. The CDR3 DNA follows: TGTGCCAGCAGCCAAGAACAGATTATCAACATTCAGTACTTC.

The chain recombines TRBV19 with TRBJ1-2; TRBD1 is a possible D gene (5 bases). CDR3 length: 15 residues. CDR1 and CDR2 from the germline V gene are LNHDA and SQIVND (reference sequence). Trimming removed 6 bases at V and 1 base at J, with 15 bases between. The chain's CDR3 is CASSDPPGINYGYTF. CDR3 in DNA: TGTGCCAGTAGCGATCCCCCAGGGATTAACTATGGCTACACCTTC.

In its sample, this clone was seen a few times. The chain recombines TRBV5-1 with TRBJ1-1, with a tentative D call TRBD1 (5 bases). CDR3 length: 14 amino acids. The germline CDR1 and CDR2 sequences are SGHRS and YFSETQ. V lost 1 base and J 4 bases, leaving 11 bases between the germline ends. Written as DNA, the CDR3 is TGCGCCAGCAGCTTGTCTCTCGGGGGCACTGAAGCTTTCTTT. This sequence encodes CASSLSLGGTEAFF.

The V and J genes are TRBV30 and TRBJ1-2; a possible D gene is TRBD1 (5 bases). Trimming took 3 bases from V and 7 from J, leaving 27 bases between them. Germline loops: CDR1 GTSNPN, CDR2 SVGIG (reference sequence). The CDR3 has 17 amino acids. The CDR3 nucleotides are TGTGCCTGGAGCGCCAAAGACCTTTCCAGGGCCCCCGGTGGCTACACCTTC. Translating it yields CAWSAKDLSRAPGGYTF.

This rearrangement joins TRBV28 to TRBJ1-5; D is ambiguous. Germline V gene lookup returns CDR1 MDHEN and CDR2 SYDVKM. V lost 8 bases and J lost 7, with 21 bases in between. This CDR3 is built from 15 residues. The CDR3: CASLAWKAGRQPQHF. Written as DNA, the CDR3 is TGTGCCAGCCTAGCTTGGAAGGCCGGGAGGCAGCCCCAGCATTTT.

The V gene is TRBV7-2, the J gene TRBJ2-3, with 7 positions matching TRBD2. The trim removed 5 bases at V and 0 bases at J, leaving 14 bases unmatched. The CDR3 runs 18 residues. The germline V gene has CDR1 SGHTA and CDR2 FQGNSA. CDR3 in DNA: TGTGCCAGCAGCCGGGTGGCTAGCGGTGCGACTAGCACAGATACGCAGTATTTT. Translated: CASSRVASGATSTDTQYF.